These T cell receptor beta chains were read from a single sample in a study of OX40 agonist ivuxolimab in advanced cancers. Assay used: immunoSEQ multiplex PCR; TCRdb lists only in-frame clones, some missing. The data contain around 41,000 clones, around four fifths of them seen just once; the ten biggest clones take up around 2.9%. The source material was CD4+ or CD8+ T cells sorted from blood, sampled in a trial of the OX40 agonist ivuxolimab. These receptors were taken from an adult with an advanced solid tumor such as melanoma, head and neck, liver or kidney cancer. Both conserved end residues are part of each CDR3. D genes are given only for firm matches. Expanded clones get a size class; other rows say once, few or many, or leave the size out.

J gene	V gene	clone size	D gene	CDR3 DNA	CDR3 protein
TRBJ2-3	TRBV7-6	-	TRBD2	TGTGCCAGCAGCTTAGAGGCTAGCGGGTCAGCAGATACGCAGTATTTT	CASSLEASGSADTQYF
TRBJ2-7	TRBV19	-	TRBD2	TGTGCCAGTAGTATTCTGGGGGAGGGCGGCTACGAGCAGTACTTC	CASSILGEGGYEQYF
TRBJ1-6	TRBV6-1	few	TRBD1	TGTGCCAGCAGCCGGGACAGGGACTCACCCCTCCACTTT	CASSRDRDSPLHF
TRBJ2-6	TRBV7-9	-	-	TGTGCCAGCAGCTTACGGGCTGGGATCTCTGGGGCCAACGTCCTGACTTTC	CASSLRAGISGANVLTF
TRBJ2-3	TRBV14	few	-	TGTGCCAGCAGCACCCGGGGAAGATCAGATACGCAGTATTTT	CASSTRGRSDTQYF
TRBJ1-2	TRBV29-1	once	-	TGCAGCGTTACGCCTGGCTACACCTTC	CSVTPGYTF
TRBJ1-1	TRBV29-1	few	TRBD1	TGCAGCGTTGGAGACAGGGGGCTAACTGAAGCTTTCTTT	CSVGDRGLTEAFF
TRBJ2-2	TRBV19	-	TRBD1	TGTGCCAGTAGGCCGGGACAGGGGGGCGGGGAGCTGTTTTTT	CASRPGQGGGELFF
TRBJ1-5	TRBV6-6	once	-	TGTGCCAGCATCGCGGGCCCCGGATCCCAGCCCCAGCATTTT	CASIAGPGSQPQHF
TRBJ2-1	TRBV27	-	-	TGTGCCAGCAGTTTTAGAAATGAGCAGTTCTTC	CASSFRNEQFF
TRBJ1-2	TRBV13	-	-	TGTGCCAGCAGCTTAGCCAGGCACTACACCTTC	CASSLARHYTF
TRBJ2-7	TRBV11-3	-	TRBD2	TGTGCCAGCAGCTTAGACGGGAGGACGAACGAGCAGTACTTC	CASSLDGRTNEQYF
TRBJ2-2	TRBV7-3	-	TRBD2	TGTGCCAGCAGCTTAAGCCTAGCGGGTCCGGGCACCGGGGAGCTGTTTTTT	CASSLSLAGPGTGELFF
TRBJ2-4	TRBV5-1	-	TRBD2	TGCGCCAGCAGCCCTCTAGCGGGAGCCCAAAACATTCAGTACTTC	CASSPLAGAQNIQYF
TRBJ1-4	TRBV28	few	TRBD1	TGTGCCAGCAGCCAACCGGGACAGCTGTTTTTT	CASSQPGQLFF
TRBJ2-5	TRBV11-3	-	-	TGTGCCAGCAGCTTACGTTGGGACGGGGAGACCCAGTACTTC	CASSLRWDGETQYF
TRBJ1-4	TRBV7-2	-	TRBD1	TGTGCCAGCAGCCCGAGACAGGGGGTACTCGCTAATGAAAAACTGTTTTTT	CASSPRQGVLANEKLFF
TRBJ1-2	TRBV11-2	medium-sized	-	TGTGCCAGCAGTCGCCAACAGGGAGGCGGCTACACCTTC	CASSRQQGGGYTF
TRBJ2-3	TRBV11-2	-	-	TGTGCCAGCAGGGTGGCAGGTGCTCGAGATACGCAGTATTTT	CASRVAGARDTQYF
TRBJ1-2	TRBV27	-	-	TGTGCCAGCAGTTTATCGAATGAGGCAGGGCTTAGATGGGGCTACACCTTC	CASSLSNEAGLRWGYTF
TRBJ1-4	TRBV7-2	few	-	TGTGCCAGCAGCTTCCCCTGGGGTGGACTGTTTTTT	CASSFPWGGLFF
TRBJ1-1	TRBV28	few	-	TGTGCCAGCAGCTGGTGGTTCCACAACACTGAAGCTTTCTTT	CASSWWFHNTEAFF
TRBJ2-5	TRBV29-1	-	TRBD1	TGCAGCGTTGGAGCATCCGGGACAGCCCAAGAGACCCAGTACTTC	CSVGASGTAQETQYF
TRBJ1-5	TRBV28	once	TRBD1	TGTGCCAGCAGAACCAGACAGGGTGTTTCCAAGCCCCAGCATTTT	CASRTRQGVSKPQHF
TRBJ1-2	TRBV30	-	-	TGTGCCTGGAGTGAGGGAGGATCTGGCTACACCTTC	CAWSEGGSGYTF
TRBJ2-1	TRBV28	-	TRBD2	TGTGCCAGCTGGACTAGCCCTCATTACAATGAGCAGTTCTTC	CASWTSPHYNEQFF
TRBJ1-1	TRBV5-5	-	-	TGTGCCAGCAGCTCCAACCCCGGGGCTGAAGCTTTCTTT	CASSSNPGAEAFF
TRBJ1-5	TRBV2	few	-	TGTGCCAGCAGTCCGGGTGTATATAGCAATCAGCCCCAGCATTTT	CASSPGVYSNQPQHF
TRBJ2-2	TRBV12-5	-	-	TGTGCTAGTGGTTTGGTGGGGTCCGGGGAGCTGTTTTTT	CASGLVGSGELFF
TRBJ2-1	TRBV9	-	TRBD2	TGTGCCAGCAGCGCGACTAGCGGGACCCCCCGGAATGAGCAGTTCTTC	CASSATSGTPRNEQFF
TRBJ2-5	TRBV28	once	TRBD1	TGTGCCAGCAGTCAGACAGGGGGCATCGAGACCCAGTACTTC	CASSQTGGIETQYF
TRBJ2-5	TRBV5-6	medium-sized	-	TGTGCCAGCAGCTCCGGGGCCAGAGAGACCCAGTACTTC	CASSSGARETQYF
TRBJ2-7	TRBV28	-	-	TGTGCCAGCTTTGACCTCTCCTACGAGCAGTACTTC	CASFDLSYEQYF
TRBJ1-2	TRBV30	-	TRBD1	TGTGCCTGGAGTGTAATAGGACAGGGGTTACTCTATGGCTACACCTTC	CAWSVIGQGLLYGYTF
TRBJ1-2	TRBV7-9	-	TRBD1	TGTGCCAGCAGCCAACAGGGGGCTCGGAACTATGGCTACACCTTC	CASSQQGARNYGYTF
TRBJ2-7	TRBV7-9	-	-	TGTGCCAGCAGCTCCCCGGGAAGTGTCCACGAGCAGTACTTC	CASSSPGSVHEQYF
TRBJ1-1	TRBV11-2	-	TRBD1	TGTGCCAGCAGCTTAAGGGGGCGAGTGGATGCTTTCTTT	CASSLRGRVDAFF
TRBJ2-4	TRBV2	once	TRBD2	TGTGCCAGCAGTGGCCCCCCTAGTAGCGGGAGCGAGGACATTCAGTACTTC	CASSGPPSSGSEDIQYF
TRBJ2-1	TRBV10-1	-	-	TGCGCCAGCAGTGAGTCAGGGCAGGGGATCAATGAGCAGTTCTTC	CASSESGQGINEQFF
TRBJ2-3	TRBV9	-	-	TGTGCCAGCAGCGTAGATGCGTCTCGCACAGATACGCAGTATTTT	CASSVDASRTDTQYF
TRBJ2-1	TRBV6-5	-	TRBD2	TGTGCCAGCAGTTATTGGGCTAGCGGGAGGGACAATGAGCAGTTCTTC	CASSYWASGRDNEQFF
TRBJ1-1	TRBV11-2	-	TRBD1	TGTGCCAGCAGCCTACCTTCAGGGGGGATCCGAGGGAACACTGAAGCTTTCTTT	CASSLPSGGIRGNTEAFF
TRBJ2-7	TRBV7-9	-	TRBD2	TGTGCCAGCAGCTTCGGGACTAGCGAAAAACAGTACTTC	CASSFGTSEKQYF
TRBJ2-7	TRBV6-6	-	-	TGTGCCAGCAGTTACGCCGGGCGGGATCCCTACGAGCAGTACTTC	CASSYAGRDPYEQYF
TRBJ2-2	TRBV4-2	-	TRBD1	TGTGCCAGCAGCGACAGGGTTGGGGAAACCGGGGAGCTGTTTTTT	CASSDRVGETGELFF
TRBJ2-3	TRBV10-3	-	TRBD2	TGTGCCATCAGTGAGGGACTAGCGGGAGGTACAGATACGCAGTATTTT	CAISEGLAGGTDTQYF
TRBJ1-4	TRBV18	-	TRBD1	TGTGCCAGCTCGGGGGGGACAGCAACTAATGAAAAACTGTTTTTT	CASSGGTATNEKLFF
TRBJ1-3	TRBV13	-	-	TGTGCCAGCAGCATCGGACAGAGCCTCTCTGGAAACACCATATATTTT	CASSIGQSLSGNTIYF
TRBJ2-1	TRBV29-1	-	-	TGCAGCGTAGCTCAGGGGCACAATGAGCAGTTCTTC	CSVAQGHNEQFF
TRBJ2-5	TRBV21-1	-	-	TGTGCCAGCAGCAACCCCGGAACCCAGTACTTC	CASSNPGTQYF
TRBJ2-4	TRBV28	-	TRBD1	TGTGCCAGCAGATTACAGGGGGCGAACATTCAGTACTTC	CASRLQGANIQYF
TRBJ2-3	TRBV7-9	-	TRBD1	TGTGCCAGCAGCCGGTCTGGACAGGTACTCACAGATACGCAGTATTTT	CASSRSGQVLTDTQYF
TRBJ2-7	TRBV30	once	-	TGTGCCTGGATGGCTTCGGGGGTGTCCGGGCAGTACTTC	CAWMASGVSGQYF
TRBJ2-1	TRBV4-2	-	TRBD1	TGTGCCAGCAGCCAAAGCCGGGACAGAGACAATGAGCAGTTCTTC	CASSQSRDRDNEQFF
TRBJ2-1	TRBV11-3	-	-	TGTGCCAGCAGCTTAGGCCAGCCAGGGGATGAGCAGTTCTTC	CASSLGQPGDEQFF
TRBJ1-2	TRBV28	-	-	TGTGCCAGCAGTGCCCACAGGGTCTGGGGCTACACCTTC	CASSAHRVWGYTF
TRBJ2-1	TRBV7-9	-	-	TGTGCCAGCAGCTCAGGAACCATCGGTGAGCAGTTCTTC	CASSSGTIGEQFF
TRBJ1-1	TRBV11-1	-	-	TGTGCCAGCAGCCTAGCCGGAGGGGCCACTGAAGCTTTCTTT	CASSLAGGATEAFF
TRBJ2-7	TRBV10-3	-	TRBD2	TGTGCCATCAGTGAGAGACTAGCGGGAGTCTACGAGCAGTACTTC	CAISERLAGVYEQYF
TRBJ2-7	TRBV28	-	TRBD2	TGTGCCAGCATACCTAGCGGCAGCTACGAGCAGTACTTC	CASIPSGSYEQYF